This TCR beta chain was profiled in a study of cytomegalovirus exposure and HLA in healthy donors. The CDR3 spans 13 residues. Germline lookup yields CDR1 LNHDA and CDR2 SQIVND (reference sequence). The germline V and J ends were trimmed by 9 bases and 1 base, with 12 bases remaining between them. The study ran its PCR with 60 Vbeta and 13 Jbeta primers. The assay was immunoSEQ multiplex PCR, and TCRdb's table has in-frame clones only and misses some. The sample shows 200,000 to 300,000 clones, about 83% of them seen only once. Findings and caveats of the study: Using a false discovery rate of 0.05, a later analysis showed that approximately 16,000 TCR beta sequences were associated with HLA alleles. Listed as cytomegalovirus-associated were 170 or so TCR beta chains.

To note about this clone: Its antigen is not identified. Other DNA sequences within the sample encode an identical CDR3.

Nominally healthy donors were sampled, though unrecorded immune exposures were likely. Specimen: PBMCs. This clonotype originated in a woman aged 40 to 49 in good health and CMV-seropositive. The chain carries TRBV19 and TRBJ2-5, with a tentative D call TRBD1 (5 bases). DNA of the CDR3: TGTGCCAGCGGAACAGGACCCCAAGAGACCCAGTACTTC. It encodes CASGTGPQETQYF. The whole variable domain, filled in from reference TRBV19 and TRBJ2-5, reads DGGITQSPKYLFRKEGQNVTLSCEQNLNHDAMYWYRQDPGQGLRLIYYSQIVNDFQKGDIAEGYSVSREKKESFPLTVTSAQKNPTAFYLCASGTGPQETQYFGPGTRLLVL.